The 26 T cell receptor beta chains below all came from one sample that was sequenced in a study of cytotoxic CD8 clonotypes in ibrutinib-treated CLL. Profiled with immunoSEQ multiplex PCR; TCRdb holds only in-frame clones, not every one. The table includes about 34,000 clones, 60% to 80% detected once. Sequences were derived from PBMCs, sampled before ibrutinib treatment. These receptors were taken from a human donor with chronic lymphocytic leukemia.

The rearrangement uses TRBV6-1 and TRBJ2-7; D gene unclear. The V and J ends lost 5 bases and 2 bases respectively, with 10 bases between them. This CDR3 has 13 amino acids. Germline values: CDR1 MNHNS, CDR2 SASEGT. CDR3 residues: CASSSRSTYEQYF. The CDR3 nucleotides are TGTGCCAGCAGTTCCAGGAGTACCTACGAGCAGTACTTC.

The gene calls are TRBV7-2 and TRBJ2-7; TRBD2 agrees at 13 bases. Looked up from germline, CDR1 is SGHTA and CDR2 is FQGNSA. V shed 9 bases, J shed 3 bases, and the junction held 8 bases outside the gene matches. CDR3 length equals 15 residues. For the CDR3, the DNA is TGTGCCAGTCGGACTAGCGGGAGTGTTTTCTACGAGCAGTACTTC. It encodes CASRTSGSVFYEQYF.

The rearrangement links TRBV28 to TRBJ2-4; no definite D call. This CDR3 contains 11 residues. Germline V gene lookup returns CDR1 MDHEN and CDR2 SYDVKM. V lost 6 bases and J lost 11, with 11 bases in between. This chain's CDR3 is CASSQTKVQYF. Here the CDR3 DNA reads TGTGCCAGCAGCCAGACCAAGGTTCAGTACTTC.

The chain is built from TRBV15 and TRBJ2-1; D is possibly TRBD2 (6 bases). The CDR3 spans 16 residues. V was cut by 0 bases and J by 6 bases, with 15 bases left in between. Germline assignment: CDR1 LNHNV and CDR2 YYDKDF (reference sequence). The CDR3 nucleotides read TGTGCCACCAGCAGAGATGGCGGGATAGGGTCCAATGAGCAGTTCTTC. It encodes CATSRDGGIGSNEQFF.

The table lists this clone with a few counts. The V and J genes are TRBV30 and TRBJ1-2, with 8 bases aligning to TRBD1. CDR1 is GTSNPN, CDR2 SVGIG, per germline (reference sequence). The V segment lost 2 bases and the J segment 6 bases; nucleotides outside the gene matches: 2. The CDR3 has 12 amino acids. The DNA for the CDR3 is TGTGCCTGGAGTCTGACAGGGGATGGCTACACCTTC. Translating it yields CAWSLTGDGYTF.

The chain employs TRBV28 and TRBJ1-2; D is possibly TRBD1 (6 bases). The CDR3 contains 15 residues. The V and J ends lost 4 bases and 4 bases respectively, with 16 bases between them. CDR1 and CDR2 from the germline V gene are MDHEN and SYDVKM. This chain's CDR3 is CASSYDMGGPYGYTF. The CDR3 nucleotides read TGTGCCAGCAGTTATGATATGGGGGGCCCCTATGGCTACACCTTC.

The V call is TRBV7-9, the J call TRBJ1-1, with D maybe TRBD1 (6 bases). The germline V gene encodes CDR1 SEHNR and CDR2 FQNEAQ (reference sequence). Trimming removed 6 bases from V and 8 bases from J, with 10 bases in between. The CDR3 runs 11 residues. The CDR3 is CASSLDSEAFF. In DNA, the CDR3 is TGTGCCAGCAGTTTGGACAGCGAAGCTTTCTTT.

This clone was observed a few times. The chain is built from TRBV19 and TRBJ2-7; TRBD2 agrees at 8 bases. Germline V gene lookup returns CDR1 LNHDA and CDR2 SQIVND (reference sequence). V was clipped by 0 bases and J by 2 bases; unmatched bases: 3. The CDR3 length is 15 residues. CDR3 protein: CASSIEGGGPYEQYF. CDR3 nucleotide sequence: TGTGCCAGTAGTATAGAAGGCGGGGGGCCCTACGAGCAGTACTTC. Drawing the rest from reference TRBV19 and TRBJ2-7, the complete variable domain is DGGITQSPKYLFRKEGQNVTLSCEQNLNHDAMYWYRQDPGQGLRLIYYSQIVNDFQKGDIAEGYSVSREKKESFPLTVTSAQKNPTAFYLCASSIEGGGPYEQYFGPGTRLTVT.

J is TRBJ2-2 and V is TRBV12-5, with D unclear. With 1 base removed from V and 2 bases from J, the gap between germline ends came to 14 bases. Germline lookup yields CDR1 LGHNT and CDR2 FRNRAP. This CDR3 comprises 17 residues. CDR3 DNA: TGTGCTAGTGGTTTGGCCCTGTTGGAAGGTAACACCGGGGAGCTGTTTTTT. Protein product: CASGLALLEGNTGELFF.

The chain combines TRBV4-3 with TRBJ2-3; the D is unclear. V was trimmed by 0 bases and J by 0 bases, leaving 13 bases between them. Germline CDR1 and CDR2: LGHNA and YSLEER. This CDR3 spans 17 amino acids. The CDR3 here is CASSQEKQTTSTDTQYF. Here the CDR3 DNA reads TGCGCCAGCAGCCAAGAGAAACAGACCACTAGCACAGATACGCAGTATTTT.

The rearrangement joins TRBV30 to TRBJ1-1; D is uncertain. The CDR3 contains 11 residues. Germline loops: CDR1 GTSNPN, CDR2 SVGIG (reference sequence). V was pared by 2 bases and J by 4 bases, with 5 bases between. For the CDR3, the DNA is TGTGCCTGGAGTTTTCTCACTGAAGCTTTCTTT. This codes for CAWSFLTEAFF.

This clone was seen more than once but under ten times. This chain links TRBV5-1 with TRBJ2-5, with 10 nucleotides matching TRBD2. CDR1 is SGHRS and CDR2 is YFSETQ in the germline V gene. The junction had 9 bases not matched to a gene; V was cut back by 2 bases and J by 5 bases. This CDR3 is built from 16 residues. This chain's CDR3 is CASSFWSGGAGETQYF. The CDR3 coding sequence is TGCGCCAGCAGCTTTTGGAGCGGGGGGGCCGGGGAGACCCAGTACTTC.

The chain couples TRBV28 to TRBJ1-3; D may be TRBD1 (5 bases). Trimming left V 6 bases short and J 0 bases short, with 9 bases between. CDR1 is MDHEN and CDR2 is SYDVKM in the germline V gene. The CDR3 extends over 14 amino acids. The CDR3: CASRGVSSGNTIYF. For the CDR3, the DNA is TGTGCCAGCAGAGGGGTTAGCTCTGGAAACACCATATATTTT.

V gene TRBV9 combines with J gene TRBJ2-2; 10 bases align to TRBD1. This CDR3 comprises 17 residues. Germline lookup yields CDR1 SGDLS and CDR2 YYNGEE. Losses at the gene ends were 0 bases for V and 4 bases for J; bases not matched to a gene: 6. The CDR3 is CASSVVLGTGVTGELFF. CDR3 sequence (DNA): TGTGCCAGCAGCGTAGTGTTGGGGACAGGGGTCACCGGGGAGCTGTTTTTT.

This sequence joins TRBV5-6 and TRBJ2-7; D remains ambiguous. The germline gives CDR1 SGHDT, CDR2 YYEEEE. The CDR3 is 12 residues long. V lost 0 bases, J lost 2 bases, and 3 bases lay in between. This CDR3 reads CASSLVAYEQYF. DNA of the CDR3: TGTGCCAGCAGCTTGGTTGCCTACGAGCAGTACTTC.

This clone is judged medium-sized (0.01 to 0.1%). The chain uses TRBV7-9 and TRBJ1-6; D not resolved. CDR1 SEHNR and CDR2 FQNEAQ come from the germline V gene (reference sequence). V was shortened by 4 bases and J by 0 bases, with 7 bases between the two germline ends. The CDR3 consists of 15 residues. CDR3 nucleotide sequence: TGTGCCAGCAGCTGGGGAACCTCCTATAATTCACCCCTCCACTTT. Translating gives CASSWGTSYNSPLHF. The full variable domain, completed using reference TRBV7-9 and TRBJ1-6, is DTGVSQNPRHKITKRGQNVTFRCDPISEHNRLYWYRQTLGQGPEFLTYFQNEAQLEKSRLLSDRFSAERPKGSFSTLEIQRTEQGDSAMYLCASSWGTSYNSPLHFGNGTRLTVT.

The rearrangement joins TRBV6-4 to TRBJ1-5, with TRBD1 identical over 11 bases. V gave up 5 bases and J gave up 7 bases; unmatched junction bases: 7. The CDR3 runs 15 residues. The germline V gene encodes CDR1 MRHNA and CDR2 SNTAGT. In DNA, the CDR3 is TGTGCCAGCAGTTCGGGGACAGGGGGAAACCAGCCCCAGCATTTT. Translating it yields CASSSGTGGNQPQHF.

The gene calls are TRBV2 and TRBJ2-7; D possibly matches TRBD1 or TRBD2 (6 bases each). This CDR3 has 16 residues. Looked up from germline, CDR1 is SNHLY and CDR2 is FYNNEI. The ends were cut back, 1 base at V and 6 bases at J, with 19 bases in the middle. The CDR3 reads CASSEEGGGGAPEQYF. CDR3 sequence (DNA): TGTGCCAGCAGTGAAGAAGGAGGGGGTGGAGCGCCCGAGCAGTACTTC.

This clone was seen a single time. The chain carries TRBV4-2 and TRBJ1-3, with 7 bases matching TRBD1. V trimming: 0 bases; J trimming: 3 bases; junction bases outside the gene matches: 2. CDR3 length: 15 amino acids. The germline gives CDR1 LGHNA, CDR2 YNFKEQ. CDR3 loop: CASSQEGTDGNTIYF. The DNA of the CDR3 is TGTGCCAGCAGCCAAGAGGGGACAGATGGAAACACCATATATTTT.

This clone has a single count. The rearrangement uses TRBV6-5 and TRBJ1-3; 8 positions match TRBD1. Trimming took 10 bases from V and 3 from J; bases not matched to a gene: 8. The germline V gene encodes CDR1 MNHEY and CDR2 SVGAGI. The CDR3 loop spans 14 amino acids. The CDR3 is CAILSDRDGNTIYF. The CDR3, as DNA: TGTGCCATCCTATCGGACAGGGATGGAAACACCATATATTTT.

V usage is TRBV4-1 and J usage is TRBJ1-4, with D maybe TRBD1 (6 bases). V was pared by 2 bases and J by 3 bases, with 13 bases between. The CDR3 runs 16 residues. Germline lookup yields CDR1 MGHRA and CDR2 YSYEKL. The CDR3 region has the DNA TGCGCCAGCAGCCAATCCCCAGGGGCTTCTAATGAAAAACTGTTTTTT. Translating it yields CASSQSPGASNEKLFF.

J is TRBJ2-3 and V is TRBV19; 8 nucleotides match TRBD1. V was clipped by 5 bases and J by 0 bases; unmatched bases: 4. The CDR3 spans 15 residues. Germline lookup yields CDR1 LNHDA and CDR2 SQIVND (reference sequence). CDR3 bases: TGTGCCAGTAGTCGACAGGGGACTAGCACAGATACGCAGTATTTT. This translates into CASSRQGTSTDTQYF.

The chain couples TRBV7-2 to TRBJ2-7; D is undetermined. The CDR3 is 13 amino acids. The V and J ends lost 5 bases and 4 bases respectively, with 12 bases between them. Germline V CDR1 and CDR2: SGHTA, FQGNSA. The CDR3 loop reads CASSRMIGYEQYF. In DNA, the CDR3 is TGTGCCAGCAGCAGGATGATCGGGTACGAGCAGTACTTC. Variable domain in full (rest from reference TRBV7-2 and TRBJ2-7): GAGVSQSPSNKVTEKGKDVELRCDPISGHTALYWYRQSLGQGLEFLIYFQGNSAPDKSGLPSDRFSAERTGGSVSTLTIQRTQQEDSAVYLCASSRMIGYEQYFGPGTRLTVT.

V gene TRBV28 combines with J gene TRBJ2-4; no reliable D call. CDR3 length: 15 amino acids. The germline V gene has CDR1 MDHEN and CDR2 SYDVKM. V dropped 2 bases and J dropped 0 bases, with 8 bases sitting between them. The chain's CDR3 is CASSLRSLAKNIQYF. The DNA for the CDR3 is TGTGCCAGCAGTTTAAGGTCGCTAGCCAAAAACATTCAGTACTTC. The whole variable domain, remainder taken from reference TRBV28 and TRBJ2-4, is DVKVTQSSRYLVKRTGEKVFLECVQDMDHENMFWYRQDPGLGLRLIYFSYDVKMKEKGDIPEGYSVSREKKERFSLILESASTNQTSMYLCASSLRSLAKNIQYFGAGTRLSVL.

This chain uses TRBV5-1 with TRBJ2-6; D might be TRBD2 (5 bases). Deletions cut 5 bases from V and 1 base from J, with 7 bases between. CDR3 length: 14 residues. Germline assignment: CDR1 SGHRS and CDR2 YFSETQ. The CDR3: CASRRGSGANVLTF. CDR3 DNA sequence: TGCGCCAGCAGACGGGGTTCTGGGGCCAACGTCCTGACTTTC.

In this sample, this clone turned up a few times. The J gene is TRBJ2-5, the V gene TRBV11-2; D gene unclear. Germline loops: CDR1 SGHAT, CDR2 FQNNGV. The CDR3 consists of 13 residues. V was pared by 5 bases and J by 0 bases, with 7 bases between. The CDR3 is CASSPENQETQYF. Written as DNA, the CDR3 is TGTGCCAGCAGCCCTGAGAACCAAGAGACCCAGTACTTC.